This TCR beta chain emerged from a study of blood T cells in healthy people across ages. Germline V gene data show CDR1 as LGHNA and CDR2 as YNFKEQ. The CDR3 runs 17 residues. The ends lost 1 base at V and 4 bases at J; junction bases unmatched: 11. A note on this clonotype: Its specificity is not known.

Study-level findings and limits: TCR beta diversity tracked closely with naive T cell percentage.

A second 7 to 11 cycle PCR used barcoded and J-beta primers. TCRdb redid the calling of the 5' RACE reads with MiXCR, one entry per CDR3 protein. Here the sample spans about 600,000 distinct CDR3 sequences, 45% to 55% being singletons. The sequencing sample was made of blood. The chain combines TRBV4-2 with TRBJ2-3; TRBD2 agrees at 7 bases. This clonotype originated in a man older than 75 in good health. CDR3 residues: CASSQGMAGAPPDTQYF. The DNA of the CDR3 is TGTGCCAGCAGCCAAGGGATGGCGGGAGCCCCCCCAGATACGCAGTATTTT.